This entry lists 11 T cell receptor beta chains sequenced from one sample in a study of shared clonotypes between healthy human individuals. Assay used: immunoSEQ multiplex PCR; TCRdb lists only in-frame clones, some missing. This sample has about 490,000 clones, with roughly 85% found just once. The sample consisted of PBMCs. These receptors were collected from a middle-aged woman in good health. Some clones in this sample may be carry-over from other donors' samples.

This clone was seen only a few times. V gene TRBV6-4 combines with J gene TRBJ2-2; TRBD1 might be the D (5 bases). The CDR3 covers 15 residues. CDR1 is MRHNA and CDR2 is SNTAGT in the germline V gene. The ends were cut back, 4 bases at V and 5 bases at J, with 14 bases in the middle. CDR3 sequence: CASSASQGTTGELFF. DNA for the CDR3: TGTGCCAGCAGTGCCTCTCAGGGAACGACCGGGGAGCTGTTTTTT.

The chain carries TRBV28 and TRBJ2-1, with D perhaps matching TRBD1 or TRBD2 (5 bases each). V was shortened by 5 bases and J by 0 bases, with 17 bases between the two germline ends. The CDR3 spans 17 residues. The germline CDR1 and CDR2 sequences are MDHEN and SYDVKM. For the CDR3, the DNA is TGTGCCAGCAGTCTCGGGGCAGGCCCGAGCTCCTACAATGAGCAGTTCTTC. This codes for CASSLGAGPSSYNEQFF.

In its sample, this clone was seen many times. Other DNA sequences of this sample code for an identical CDR3. This chain joins TRBV5-4 and TRBJ1-2; possible D gene TRBD1, 5 bases. The germline gives CDR1 SGHNT, CDR2 YYREEE (reference sequence). The V gene lost 1 base and the J gene lost 8 bases, with 15 bases spanning the gap. The CDR3 length is 14 residues. As DNA, the CDR3 is TGTGCCAGCAGCTTGCAGGTTGGGGGATACGGCTACACCTTC. Translation: CASSLQVGGYGYTF. The full variable domain, in which reference TRBV5-4 and TRBJ1-2 provide the parts outside the CDR3, is ETGVTQSPTHLIKTRGQQVTLRCSSQSGHNTVSWYQQALGQGPQFIFQYYREEENGRGNFPPRFSGLQFPNYSSELNVNALELDDSALYLCASSLQVGGYGYTFGSGTRLTVV.

This clone showed up just a few times. V is TRBV2 and J is TRBJ1-1; D is perhaps TRBD1 (6 bases). Trimming removed 7 bases from V and 1 base from J, with 10 bases in between. Germline V gives CDR1 SNHLY, CDR2 FYNNEI. This CDR3 has 13 residues. The CDR3 spells CASNTGQNTEAFF. In nucleotides, the CDR3 is TGTGCCAGCAACACAGGGCAGAACACTGAAGCTTTCTTT.

The sample holds one count of this clone. The chain employs TRBV27 and TRBJ2-3; D remains unclear. V was cut by 7 bases and J by 2 bases, with 28 bases left in between. The CDR3 has 19 amino acids. CDR1 MNHEY and CDR2 SMNVEV come from the germline V gene (reference sequence). CDR3 bases: TGTGCCAGCAAGGTCTTGAGTGGCTACCCAGGCTACGACACAGATACGCAGTATTTT. Its protein is CASKVLSGYPGYDTDTQYF.

This chain links TRBV5-1 with TRBJ1-4, with TRBD1 matching over 9 bases. The ends lost 4 bases at V and 6 bases at J; junction bases unmatched: 7. The CDR3 has 15 amino acids. CDR1 is SGHRS, CDR2 YFSETQ, per germline. Written as DNA, the CDR3 is TGCGCCAGCAGCACCCCGGACAGGGGAGATGAAAAACTGTTTTTT. This translates into CASSTPDRGDEKLFF.

CDR3 amino acids: CASSPGRDEQFF. In nucleotides, the CDR3 is TGTGCCAGCAGTCCGGGGCGGGATGAGCAGTTCTTC. This chain joins TRBV27 and TRBJ2-1; the D call may be TRBD1 or TRBD2 (5 bases each). V lost 5 bases, J lost 8 bases, and 10 bases lay in between. The germline gives CDR1 MNHEY, CDR2 SMNVEV (reference sequence). The CDR3 has 12 amino acids.

The chain is built from TRBV19 and TRBJ2-5; 9 nucleotides line up with TRBD2. This CDR3 has 15 residues. V was clipped by 7 bases and J by 11 bases; unmatched bases: 17. Germline lookup yields CDR1 LNHDA and CDR2 SQIVND (reference sequence). The CDR3 coding sequence is TGTGCCAGTAACCCTAATCGGGGCCTGACTAGCGGTCAGTACTTC. As protein: CASNPNRGLTSGQYF.

The V gene is TRBV9, the J gene TRBJ2-3; TRBD2 aligns across 11 bases. Germline V gene data show CDR1 as SGDLS and CDR2 as YYNGEE. The ends lost 0 bases at V and 4 bases at J; junction bases unmatched: 4. The CDR3 sequence is 16 residues long. The CDR3 spells CASSVDTSGSPDTQYF. Here the CDR3 DNA reads TGTGCCAGCAGCGTAGATACTAGCGGGAGTCCAGATACGCAGTATTTT.

This clone was seen only once. This chain joins TRBV5-4 and TRBJ2-3, with D possibly matching TRBD2 (5 bases). This CDR3 spans 16 amino acids. Trimming left V 4 bases short and J 0 bases short, with 15 bases between. Germline lookup yields CDR1 SGHNT and CDR2 YYREEE (reference sequence). CDR3 residues: CASSIRLTDSTDTQYF. The CDR3 nucleotides are TGTGCCAGCAGCATCCGACTAACAGATAGCACAGATACGCAGTATTTT.

This chain joins TRBV28 and TRBJ2-7, with 7 bases fitting TRBD2. V dropped 8 bases and J dropped 0; count of bases not matched to a gene: 7. Germline V gene data show CDR1 as MDHEN and CDR2 as SYDVKM. The CDR3 length is 14 residues. The CDR3 sequence is CASRRAGDSYEQYF. DNA of the CDR3: TGTGCCAGCCGCCGCGCGGGGGACTCCTACGAGCAGTACTTC.